This T cell receptor beta chain was documented in a study of spatial heterogeneity in lung cancer (dated by TCRdb to between 2018 and 2020). In the study overall: Beta-chain transcripts were consistently detected in greater numbers than alpha-chain transcripts, which likely reflected higher beta-chain transcript abundance. A strong correlation was found between TCR transcript counts in tumor regions and a T cell transcriptional module score from matched bulk RNA-seq. In the raw uncorrected reads, each unique combination of TCR and UMI appeared more than ten times on average. In non-small cell lung cancer, the study made a quantitative comparison of TCR alpha and beta repertoires among multiple tumor regions, matched nontumor lung and blood. The study linked features of the TCR repertoire to counts of nonsynonymous mutations, which were determined by whole-exome sequencing of tumor tissue. Both alpha and beta chains were TCR-sequenced in hundreds of tumor regions, approximately 64 matched nontumor lung samples and 55 to 60 PBMC samples obtained at surgery. Results the study describes overall, beyond this receptor: Counts of ubiquitous and regional expanded TCRs were found to correlate with counts of ubiquitous and regional nonsynonymous mutations, respectively. TCR-seq was estimated to cover only roughly 7% of tumor T cells for alpha chains and approximately 13% for beta chains. Additional single-cell paired TCR alpha and beta sequencing was considered necessary to confirm, at a functional level, the hypothesis that regional TCRs recognize regional mutations. The tumor nonsynonymous mutation count correlated with the number of expanded alpha and beta TCRs within the tumor.

This clonotype was counted ten times or more. Its antigen is currently not known. Base qualities are not recorded, but no much larger clone differs from it by a single base. This beta chain appears as a stray read in a library generated for alpha chains; its size is not informative. The meaning of the sample's time point label: sample taken at primary tumor resection. Samples were obtained from about 69 patients with early-stage, untreated non-small cell lung cancer from the lung TRACERx cohort. TCR sequencing used whole RNA extracted from tumor and nontumor lung tissue, or from cryopreserved PBMC samples, without cell sorting. Patients were selected for TCR sequencing only if sufficient RNA was available from at least two tumor regions. Tumor and adjacent nontumor lung specimens were reviewed by a lung pathologist before selection. The library was made by 5' RACE. TCRdb lists the instrument as NextSeq 500. In the TCR library protocol, a unique molecular identifier was attached to each TCR cDNA molecule so that PCR and sequencing errors could be corrected. The authors' analysis ran thus. Decombinator tools were used for TCR identification, UMI-based error correction and CDR3 extraction. TCRs above a frequency of 2 per 1,000, corresponding to the top 1% of the tumor frequency distribution, were defined as expanded. Expanded tumor TCRs were classed as regional if statistically deemed absent (corrected P<0.05) from at least one tumor region, otherwise ubiquitous. Rényi diversity was computed with the R vegan package after subsampling each repertoire 100 times to 5,000 TCRs. To build CDR3 similarity networks, amino acid triplet string-kernel similarity was used, and CDR3s were connected when their pairwise similarity was above 0.82. TCRdb reprocessing: public reads trimmed at Q25 with fastp, clones called with MiXCR, in-frame beta chains kept. Merged by CDR3 protein, the rows form single entries marked with the most common genes and DNA. The V and J calls, along with clone size, are taken from TCRdb and not from the paper's own processing. The sample includes roughly 9,000 distinct CDR3 sequences, with over 6% observed a single time. In total, the top ten clones hold roughly a tenth of the sample.

This material consisted of lung tumor tissue, taken at surgery. The clonotype was recovered from a male donor with early-stage non-small cell lung cancer.

The nucleotide sequence reads as follows: TGTGCCATCAGCCTCAAAATCCCCAGGGAATCACCCCTCCACTTT. It translates to CAISLKIPRESPLHF. This receptor chain uses TRBV10-3 and TRBJ1-6; a weak D assignment points to TRBD1 (5 bases agree). Via the germline V gene, CDR1 is ENHRY and CDR2 SYGVKD. A distance of 19 bases separates the germline ends of V and J, which lose 6 bases and 10 bases respectively. Its CDR3 holds 15 amino acids, cysteine through phenylalanine. The sequence is cut down to CDR3 DNA, 45 bases in frame from base 1.